This T cell receptor (beta chain) was retrieved from a study of blood T cells in healthy people across ages. This clonotype was counted ten times or more. Primers used in a second PCR of roughly 6 to 12 cycles were a sample-barcoded 5' primer and a J-beta primer mix. MiXCR, run by TCRdb on the 5' RACE reads, gives a single entry per CDR3 protein. This table holds 650,000 to 700,000 distinct CDR3 sequences, approximately 30% found once. Germline V CDR1 and CDR2: DFQATT, SNEGSKA (reference sequence). The V gene lost 7 bases and the J gene lost 3 bases, with 12 bases spanning the gap. The CDR3 covers 12 residues. Isolated per sample were at least 6 million PBMCs.

The sequenced material came from blood. The V and J genes are TRBV20-1 and TRBJ1-2; D is unclear. This receptor was taken from a woman of 80 years or more in good health. Written as DNA, the CDR3 is TGCAGTGAAGCTGGCACATACTATGGCTACACCTTC. Its protein is CSEAGTYYGYTF.